These 8 T cell receptor beta chains share one sample of origin, sequenced in a study of control samples from healthy donors and cancer patients (dated by TCRdb to about 2020). Library generation was performed with the immunoSEQ multiplex PCR assay. TCRdb holds this immuneACCESS table with in-frame rearrangements only. Some clones are missing; in checked studies, unresolved V genes explain under half, and the rest has no known cause. This sample gives 70,000 or so clones in total; roughly nine tenths of them show up just once. The biggest ten clones account for over 15% of the sample. The sequenced material came from PBMCs. All receptors derive from a man aged 60 to 69 with lung cancer.

V is TRBV5-6 and J is TRBJ2-3; 8 bases are shared with TRBD2. The V segment lost 6 bases and the J segment 2 bases; nucleotides outside the gene matches: 8. In germline, CDR1 is SGHDT, CDR2 YYEEEE. This CDR3 has 15 residues. In nucleotides, the CDR3 is TGTGCCAGCATCACCGGGGGGGACTACACAGATACGCAGTATTTT. It codes for CASITGGDYTDTQYF.

This clone was observed a single time. Other DNA sequences of this sample code for an identical CDR3. The CDR3 sequence is CAISGGTNEKLFF. Here the CDR3 DNA reads TGTGCCATCAGTGGGGGCACTAATGAAAAACTGTTTTTT. The chain employs TRBV10-3 and TRBJ1-4, with D perhaps TRBD1 (5 bases). The germline gives CDR1 ENHRY, CDR2 SYGVKD. The CDR3 spans 13 residues. Between the trimmed V and J ends, which lost 4 bases and 2 bases, there was a span of 5 bases.

The CDR3 sequence: CASSQALTDTQYF. The CDR3 nucleotides are TGTGCCAGCAGCCAAGCACTCACAGATACGCAGTATTTT. The J gene is TRBJ2-3, the V gene TRBV14, with D hard to call. The CDR3 runs 13 residues. Germline CDR1 reads SGHDN; CDR2 reads FVKESK. V was pared by 1 base and J by 2 bases, with 4 bases between.

The chain has TRBV7-3 and TRBJ2-1; unclear D gene. Germline CDR1 is SGHTA and CDR2 is FQGTGA. The CDR3 spans 14 residues. The V and J ends lost 5 bases and 4 bases respectively, with 12 bases between them. CDR3 nucleotide sequence: TGTGCCAGCAGCCGTGAGGCGGCATACAATGAGCAGTTCTTC. Its protein product is CASSREAAYNEQFF. Filled out from reference TRBV7-3 and TRBJ2-1, the complete variable domain reads GAGVSQTPSNKVTEKGKYVELRCDPISGHTALYWYRQSLGQGPEFLIYFQGTGAADDSGLPNDRFFAVRPEGSVSTLKIQRTERGDSAVYLCASSREAAYNEQFFGPGTRLTVL.

The genes are TRBV10-3 and TRBJ1-3; 8 bases are shared with TRBD1. This CDR3 region has 16 residues. J lost 3 bases, V lost 2 bases, and 6 bases had no gene match. The V gene's germline CDR1 is ENHRY and CDR2 SYGVKD. In nucleotides, the CDR3 is TGTGCCATCAGTGAGGGACAGGGCGAGCGTGGAAACACCATATATTTT. It is translated as CAISEGQGERGNTIYF.

V gene TRBV9 combines with J gene TRBJ2-1, with D unclear. From germline, CDR1 is SGDLS and CDR2 YYNGEE. Trimming pared 4 bases from V and 3 bases from J, leaving 11 bases between. The CDR3 is 14 residues long. The chain's CDR3 is CASSSPTVYNEQFF. Here the CDR3 DNA reads TGTGCCAGCAGCTCTCCAACCGTCTACAATGAGCAGTTCTTC.

The V gene is TRBV18, the J gene TRBJ1-2; TRBD1 agrees at 10 bases. The germline V gene encodes CDR1 KGHSH and CDR2 LQKENI. This CDR3 is 14 amino acids long. With V trimmed by 3 bases and J by 8 bases, 6 bases remained unmatched. CDR3 sequence reads: CASSPSGTGDGYTF. The CDR3 DNA sequence: TGTGCCAGCTCACCTTCGGGGACAGGGGACGGCTACACCTTC.

This clone was observed a handful of times. The J gene is TRBJ1-1, the V gene TRBV6-1; D uncertain. In germline, CDR1 is MNHNS, CDR2 SASEGT. V was trimmed by 2 bases and J by 5 bases, leaving 9 bases between them. The CDR3 spans 13 residues. The CDR3 nucleotides read TGTGCCAGCAGTGAAAATCTTGGTACTGAAGCTTTCTTT. Protein product: CASSENLGTEAFF.